This record covers a single T cell receptor (beta chain). Molecular barcoded adaptors covering alpha/delta and beta/gamma chains were used on approximately 400 ng RNA. TCRdb reprocessed the reads with MiXCR, giving one entry per CDR3 protein. The sample holds about 35,000 distinct CDR3 sequences, over 11% seen once. The data stem from a study of read filtering for tumor transcriptome and immune sequencing. With 5 bases removed from V and 10 bases from J, the gap between germline ends came to 18 bases. CDR3 length: 15 amino acids. Germline V CDR1 and CDR2: MNHEY, SMNVEV (reference sequence). This receptor was identified in a donor at least 40 years old with multiple myeloma. The sample consisted of a population of CD138-negative cells sorted from bone marrow. The chain has TRBV27 and TRBJ1-6; a weak D match, TRBD1 (5 bases). CDR3 in amino acids: CASSRRPQSGSPLHF. In nucleotides, the CDR3 is TGTGCCAGCAGTCGGCGGCCTCAATCAGGGTCACCCCTCCACTTT.